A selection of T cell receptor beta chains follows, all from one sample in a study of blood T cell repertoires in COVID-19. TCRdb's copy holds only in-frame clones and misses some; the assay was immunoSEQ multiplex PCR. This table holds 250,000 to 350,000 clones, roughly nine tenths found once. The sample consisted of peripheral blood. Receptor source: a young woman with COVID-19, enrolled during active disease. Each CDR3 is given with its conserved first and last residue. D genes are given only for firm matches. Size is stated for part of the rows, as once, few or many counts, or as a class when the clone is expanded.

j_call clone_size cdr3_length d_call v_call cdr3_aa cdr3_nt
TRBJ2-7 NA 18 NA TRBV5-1 CASSSSSAGASFFYEQYF TGCGCCAGCAGCTCATCTAGCGCCGGAGCATCTTTCTTCTACGAGCAGTACTTC
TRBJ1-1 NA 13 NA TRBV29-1 CSVGQLLNTEAFF TGCAGCGTTGGACAGCTCTTGAACACTGAAGCTTTCTTT
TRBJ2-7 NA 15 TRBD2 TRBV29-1 CSVAGGSGSVVEQYF TGCAGCGTTGCGGGAGGTAGCGGGAGTGTTGTCGAGCAGTACTTC
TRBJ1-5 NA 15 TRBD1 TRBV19 CASSIGQGALQPQHF TGTGCCAGTAGTATAGGACAGGGGGCCCTCCAGCCCCAGCATTTT
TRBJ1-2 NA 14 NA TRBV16 CASSRREVNYGYTF TGTGCCAGCAGCCGGCGGGAAGTTAACTATGGCTACACCTTC
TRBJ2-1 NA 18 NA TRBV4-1 CASSQDLLRRYVYNEQFF TGCGCCAGCAGCCAAGATCTACTTCGGAGGTACGTCTACAATGAGCAGTTCTTC
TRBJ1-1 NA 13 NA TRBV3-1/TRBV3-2 CASSQSLGTEAFF TGTGCCAGCAGCCAAAGTCTAGGCACTGAAGCTTTCTTT
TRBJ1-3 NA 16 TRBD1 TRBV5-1 CASSSGGQASGNTIYF TGCGCCAGCAGCTCAGGGGGCCAGGCTTCTGGAAACACCATATATTTT
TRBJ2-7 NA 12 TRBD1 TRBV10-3 CAAGTGAYEQYF TGTGCCGCAGGGACAGGGGCCTACGAGCAGTACTTC
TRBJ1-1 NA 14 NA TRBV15 CATSRDRQGSEAFF TGTGCCACCAGCAGAGACCGCCAGGGGTCGGAAGCTTTCTTT
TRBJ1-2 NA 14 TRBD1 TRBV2 CASSEARDRGLPAF TGTGCCAGCAGTGAAGCGAGGGACAGGGGGCTTCCCGCCTTC
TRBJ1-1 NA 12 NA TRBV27 CASSLGQYETFF TGTGCCAGCAGTCTTGGACAGTACGAAACTTTCTTT
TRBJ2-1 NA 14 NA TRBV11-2 CASSLAGILNEQFF TGTGCCAGCAGCTTAGCGGGAATCCTAAATGAGCAGTTCTTC
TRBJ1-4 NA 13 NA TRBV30 CAWSGIRGEKLFF TGTGCCTGGAGTGGTATAAGGGGGGAAAAACTGTTTTTT
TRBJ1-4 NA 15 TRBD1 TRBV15 CATSRETGEHEELFF TGTGCCACCAGCAGAGAGACAGGGGAGCATGAAGAACTGTTTTTT
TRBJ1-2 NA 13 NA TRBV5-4 CASSLPGSYGYTF TGTGCCAGCAGCCTTCCGGGGAGCTATGGCTACACCTTC
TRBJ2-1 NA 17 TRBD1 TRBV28 CASSLPPGQGRYNEQFF TGTGCCAGCAGTTTACCCCCCGGACAGGGGCGATACAATGAGCAGTTCTTC
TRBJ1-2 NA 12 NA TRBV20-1 CSASPQGVGYTF TGCAGTGCTAGTCCTCAAGGAGTGGGCTACACCTTC
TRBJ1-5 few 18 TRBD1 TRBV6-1 CASSGRQGSLLGNQPQHF TGTGCCAGCAGTGGAAGACAGGGGTCCCTTTTAGGCAATCAGCCCCAGCATTTT
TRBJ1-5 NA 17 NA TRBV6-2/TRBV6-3 CASSYSRGEGSNQPQHF TGTGCCAGCAGTTACTCGAGAGGGGAGGGGAGCAATCAGCCCCAGCATTTT
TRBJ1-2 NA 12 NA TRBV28 CASSFAGYGYTF TGTGCCAGCAGTTTCGCGGGCTATGGCTACACCTTC
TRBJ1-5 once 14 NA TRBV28 CASTPGQLNQPQHF TGTGCCAGCACCCCCGGACAGCTCAATCAGCCCCAGCATTTT
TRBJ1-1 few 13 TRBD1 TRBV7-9 CASTGQGGTEAFF TGTGCCAGCACAGGACAGGGGGGCACTGAAGCTTTCTTT
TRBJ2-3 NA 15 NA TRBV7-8 CASRIGAGVTDTQYF TGTGCCAGCCGGATAGGGGCAGGGGTAACAGATACGCAGTATTTT
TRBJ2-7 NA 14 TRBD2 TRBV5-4 CASSLGGRAHEQYF TGTGCCAGCAGCTTGGGCGGGAGGGCCCACGAGCAGTACTTC
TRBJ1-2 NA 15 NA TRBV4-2 CASSQAAQGDYGYTF TGTGCCAGCAGCCAGGCTGCACAGGGAGACTATGGCTACACCTTC
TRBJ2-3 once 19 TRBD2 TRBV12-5 CASGLDASGRTGVTDTQYF TGTGCTAGTGGTTTGGACGCTAGCGGGAGGACCGGGGTCACAGATACGCAGTATTTT
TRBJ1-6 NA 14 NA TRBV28 CASSLDQGRTTLHF TGTGCCAGCAGTTTAGACCAGGGCAGGACGACCCTCCACTTT
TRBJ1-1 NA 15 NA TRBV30 CAWSVRHTMNTEAFF TGTGCCTGGAGTGTTCGCCACACCATGAACACTGAAGCTTTCTTT
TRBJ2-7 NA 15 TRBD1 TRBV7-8 CASSTPRETGDEQYF TGTGCCAGCAGCACCCCCCGTGAGACAGGGGACGAGCAGTACTTC
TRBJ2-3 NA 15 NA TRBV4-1 CASSQDYRRWDTQYF TGCGCCAGCAGCCAAGATTACAGACGATGGGATACGCAGTATTTT
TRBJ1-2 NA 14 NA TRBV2 CASRARVLNYGYTF TGTGCCAGCAGGGCCCGGGTCCTTAACTATGGCTACACCTTC
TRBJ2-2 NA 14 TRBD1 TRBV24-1 CATSVTGDGGELFF TGTGCCACCAGTGTGACAGGGGACGGCGGGGAGCTGTTTTTT
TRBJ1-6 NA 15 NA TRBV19 CASSITGSDNSPLHF TGTGCCAGTAGTATAACGGGATCTGATAATTCACCCCTCCACTTT
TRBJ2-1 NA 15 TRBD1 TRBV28 CASSLSTGGLDEQFF TGTGCCAGCAGTTTATCGACAGGGGGATTGGATGAGCAGTTCTTC
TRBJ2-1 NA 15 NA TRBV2 CASSPEGGPYNEQFF TGTGCCAGCAGCCCAGAAGGAGGGCCCTACAATGAGCAGTTCTTC
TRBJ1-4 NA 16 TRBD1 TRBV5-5 CASSPGQGSSNEKLFF TGTGCCAGCAGCCCGGGACAGGGTAGTAGTAATGAAAAACTGTTTTTT
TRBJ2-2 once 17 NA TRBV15 CATSRRLRVDLGGELFF TGTGCCACCAGCAGACGCCTCAGGGTCGACCTTGGCGGGGAGCTGTTTTTT
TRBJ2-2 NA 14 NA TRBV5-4 CASSLVQNTGELFF TGTGCCAGCAGCTTGGTCCAGAACACCGGGGAGCTGTTTTTT
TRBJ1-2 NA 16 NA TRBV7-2 CASSLAGQGSRSGYTF TGTGCCAGCAGCTTAGCAGGGCAGGGGAGTCGGTCTGGCTACACCTTC